What follows is one T cell receptor (beta chain) and its context. The trim removed 5 bases at V and 4 bases at J, leaving 15 bases unmatched. The germline CDR1 and CDR2 sequences are SGHTA and FQGNSA. The CDR3 runs 17 residues. In the library, individual cDNA molecules carried attached unique molecular identifiers. Via MiXCR, TCRdb re-called the 5' RACE reads, giving one row per CDR3 protein. The repertoire includes about 80,000 distinct CDR3 sequences, roughly 6% of them detected once, and under 10% sits in the top ten. This entry belongs to a study of early T cells in non-severe SARS-CoV-2 infection. Study information: Sequencing was performed on bulk RNA from unsorted whole blood, leaving chains unpaired.

Sequenced material: whole blood. The chain has TRBV7-2 and TRBJ1-1, with TRBD1 matching 8 bases. The sequence was obtained from an adult who was a healthcare worker with PCR-confirmed SARS-CoV-2 infection or an uninfected control (not recorded which). CDR3 protein: CASSRRGGPGQVTEAFF. In nucleotides, the CDR3 is TGTGCCAGCAGCCGCCGTGGGGGGCCGGGACAGGTCACTGAAGCTTTCTTT.